This T cell receptor (beta chain) stems from a study of blood T cell repertoires in COVID-19. Clones were read by immunoSEQ multiplex PCR, and TCRdb kept only the in-frame ones, dropping some. The profile shows roughly 360,000 clones, around 87% of them singletons. CDR1 and CDR2 (germline): ENHRY, SYGVKD. The CDR3 has 16 residues. V lost 0 bases to trimming and J lost 0 bases, with 12 bases between them. Sample: PBMCs or T cells enriched from blood (not recorded which). This chain connects TRBV10-3 to TRBJ2-7, with a possible D match to TRBD1 (5 bases). The sequence was obtained from a man aged 25-45 years who had recovered from COVID-19. The CDR3 DNA reads TGTGCCATCAGTGAGTCCCCAAGGGGTACCTCCTACGAGCAGTACTTC. It codes for CAISESPRGTSYEQYF.